These 26 T cell receptor beta chains originate from one sample sequenced in a study of blood T cell repertoires in COVID-19. The data were produced by immunoSEQ multiplex PCR, yet TCRdb's version contains in-frame clones alone and is incomplete. The data hold about 220,000 clones, with approximately 78% observed a single time. The specimen was peripheral blood. The source is a woman aged 70-85 years with COVID-19, enrolled during active disease.

This sequence joins TRBV21-1 and TRBJ2-7; the table calls TRBD2, which could not be checked here. TRBV21-1 is tagged as a pseudogene. This CDR3 region has 12 residues. The CDR3 reads CASSKGEYEQYF. CDR3 sequence (DNA): TGTGCCAGCAGCAAAGGTGAGTACGAGCAGTACTTC.

The chain carries TRBV20-1 and TRBJ1-2; D is undetermined. Germline V lookup: CDR1 DFQATT, CDR2 SNEGSKA (reference sequence). This CDR3 is 11 amino acids long. The ends were cut back, 4 bases at V and 4 bases at J, with 7 bases in the middle. The CDR3 DNA sequence: TGCAGTGCTAAACACACCTATGGCTACACCTTC. Amino acid sequence: CSAKHTYGYTF.

This chain links TRBV15 with TRBJ2-5, with 8 bases identical to TRBD1. The V gene's germline CDR1 is LNHNV and CDR2 YYDKDF (reference sequence). With 5 bases clipped from V and 2 bases from J, the junction kept 10 bases outside the gene matches. The CDR3 runs 16 residues. The CDR3 DNA is TGTGCCACCAGCGGAGGGACAGGTCTTGGGCAAGAGACCCAGTACTTC. Protein: CATSGGTGLGQETQYF.

This clone was counted a single time. The chain joins TRBV6-6 to TRBJ1-1, with 8 bases identical to TRBD1. The length of the CDR3 is 15 residues. V dropped 7 bases and J dropped 1; count of bases not matched to a gene: 8. Germline V gives CDR1 MNHNY, CDR2 SVGAGI (reference sequence). CDR3 residues: CASKKGQGPNTEAFF. The CDR3 coding sequence is TGTGCCAGCAAAAAAGGACAGGGTCCGAACACTGAAGCTTTCTTT.

The chain links TRBV5-5 to TRBJ1-6, with a weak D call TRBD1 (5 bases). The CDR3 runs 16 residues. CDR1 is SGHKS and CDR2 is YYEKEE in the germline V gene (reference sequence). The V end lost 4 bases, the J end lost 4 bases, and 15 bases lay between the germline ends. In DNA, the CDR3 is TGTGCCAGCAGCCGGAGAGGAGGGGAGTATAATTCACCCCTCCACTTT. Residues: CASSRRGGEYNSPLHF. Supplemented by reference TRBV5-5 and TRBJ1-6, the full variable domain reads DAGVTQSPTHLIKTRGQQVTLRCSPISGHKSVSWYQQVLGQGPQFIFQYYEKEERGRGNFPDRFSARQFPNYSSELNVNALLLGDSALYLCASSRRGGEYNSPLHFGNGTRLTVT.

The rearrangement joins TRBV10-3 to TRBJ1-6, with D possibly matching TRBD1 (5 bases). The V gene's germline CDR1 is ENHRY and CDR2 SYGVKD. V lost 6 bases, J lost 10 bases, and 22 bases lay in between. CDR3 size: 16 residues. CDR3 region: CAISPTGGGEGSPLHF. The CDR3 DNA reads TGTGCCATCAGCCCCACGGGGGGAGGGGAGGGATCACCCCTCCACTTT.

The genes are TRBV18 and TRBJ1-6; 10 nucleotides line up with TRBD1. There are 15 residues in the CDR3. The germline V gene has CDR1 KGHSH and CDR2 LQKENI. Trimming took 3 bases from V and 4 from J; bases not matched to a gene: 0. This CDR3 reads CASSPGQGYNSPLHF. The CDR3 DNA follows: TGTGCCAGCTCACCGGGACAGGGGTATAATTCACCCCTCCACTTT.

The chain is built from TRBV7-2 and TRBJ1-2; D possibly corresponds to TRBD1 (6 bases). From germline, CDR1 is SGHTA and CDR2 FQGNSA. This CDR3 comprises 13 residues. The V gene lost 5 bases and the J gene lost 5 bases, with 12 bases spanning the gap. CDR3 residues: CASSPEQGYGYTF. CDR3 DNA sequence: TGTGCCAGCAGCCCAGAACAGGGTTATGGCTACACCTTC.

This rearrangement joins TRBV19 to TRBJ1-1, with a weak D call TRBD1 (6 bases). From germline, CDR1 is LNHDA and CDR2 SQIVND (reference sequence). With 4 bases removed from V and 1 base from J, the gap between germline ends came to 10 bases. The CDR3 has 14 residues. The CDR3 here is CASSSTGRNTEAFF. The CDR3 DNA sequence: TGTGCCAGTAGTAGCACAGGGAGGAACACTGAAGCTTTCTTT.

The rearrangement uses TRBV5-1 and TRBJ1-1; D is undetermined. V was shortened by 0 bases and J by 4 bases, with 10 bases between the two germline ends. The CDR3 contains 14 residues. Germline-derived CDR1 and CDR2 are SGHRS and YFSETQ. CDR3 region: CASSLASGGTEAFF. The DNA of the CDR3 is TGCGCCAGCAGCTTGGCCAGCGGAGGCACTGAAGCTTTCTTT.

The CDR3 is CASSFGTGELTGELFF. The CDR3 DNA reads as TGTGCCAGCAGCTTCGGGACAGGTGAACTTACCGGGGAGCTGTTTTTT. The gene calls are TRBV5-5 and TRBJ2-2; 8 bases agree with TRBD1. Germline V lookup: CDR1 SGHKS, CDR2 YYEKEE (reference sequence). The J segment lost 5 bases and the V segment lost 2 bases, leaving 8 bases of the junction unmatched. CDR3 length equals 16 residues.

The J gene is TRBJ1-4, the V gene TRBV7-2, with 8 nucleotides matching TRBD1. V shed 5 bases and J 8 bases; nucleotides not matched to a gene: 4. From germline, CDR1 is SGHTA and CDR2 FQGNSA. The CDR3 is made up of 13 amino acids. CDR3 loop: CASSLDRGEKLFF. CDR3 sequence (DNA): TGTGCCAGCAGCCTAGACAGGGGCGAAAAACTGTTTTTT. The variable domain in full, completed from reference TRBV7-2 and TRBJ1-4, reads GAGVSQSPSNKVTEKGKDVELRCDPISGHTALYWYRQSLGQGLEFLIYFQGNSAPDKSGLPSDRFSAERTGGSVSTLTIQRTQQEDSAVYLCASSLDRGEKLFFGSGTQLSVL.

The gene calls are TRBV27 and TRBJ2-2, with no clear D. V shed 5 bases and J shed 5 bases, with 12 bases lying between them. Germline V CDR1 and CDR2: MNHEY, SMNVEV (reference sequence). The CDR3 has 14 residues. The CDR3 bases are TGTGCCAGCAGTCCCTGGAGCCCGACCGGGGAGCTGTTTTTT. As protein: CASSPWSPTGELFF.

The CDR3 reads CASSLTGTGGTEAFF. In DNA form, the CDR3 reads TGTGCCAGCAGCTTAACGGGCACAGGGGGGACTGAAGCTTTCTTT. The V call is TRBV7-3, the J call TRBJ1-1; 8 bases are a match to TRBD1. V trimming: 0 bases; J trimming: 5 bases; junction bases outside the gene matches: 5. This CDR3 spans 15 amino acids. Looked up from germline, CDR1 is SGHTA and CDR2 is FQGTGA.

The gene calls are TRBV10-3 and TRBJ2-1; 10 positions agree with TRBD2. The CDR3 contains 20 residues. J lost 0 bases, V lost 6 bases, and 17 bases had no gene match. Germline V gives CDR1 ENHRY, CDR2 SYGVKD. CDR3 amino acids: CAISPLGASGRDSSYNEQFF. The CDR3 DNA sequence: TGTGCCATCAGCCCATTGGGTGCGAGCGGGAGGGACAGCTCCTACAATGAGCAGTTCTTC.

The chain couples TRBV6-4 to TRBJ1-1, with TRBD1 matching 7 bases. This CDR3 is 14 amino acids long. CDR1 MRHNA and CDR2 SNTAGT come from the germline V gene. Unmatched junction bases numbered 5, after V lost 3 bases and J lost 4 bases. CDR3 amino acids: CASSERQGATEAFF. The CDR3 DNA is TGTGCCAGCAGTGAACGACAGGGCGCCACTGAAGCTTTCTTT.

Points on this clone: At the DNA level, this CDR3 is encoded by other sequences in the same sample as well. The chain recombines TRBV28 with TRBJ2-1, with TRBD2 matching over 9 bases. Trimming took 5 bases from V and 0 from J; bases not matched to a gene: 2. The germline V gene encodes CDR1 MDHEN and CDR2 SYDVKM. The CDR3 runs to 15 residues. Here the CDR3 reads CASSVSGSSYNEQFF. DNA of the CDR3: TGTGCCAGCAGTGTTAGCGGGAGCTCCTACAATGAGCAGTTCTTC.

The chain uses TRBV28 and TRBJ1-2, with 8 nucleotides matching TRBD1. From germline, CDR1 is MDHEN and CDR2 SYDVKM. This CDR3 region has 14 residues. The V and J ends lost 5 bases and 8 bases, in that order; junction bases with no gene match: 10. This CDR3 reads CASSRLSGGAGYTF. CDR3 DNA sequence: TGTGCCAGCAGTCGTCTCTCAGGGGGCGCCGGCTACACCTTC.

The chain joins TRBV28 to TRBJ1-5; 7 bases map to TRBD1. The CDR3 consists of 16 residues. CDR1 and CDR2 (germline): MDHEN, SYDVKM. With V trimmed by 3 bases and J by 1 base, 6 bases remained unmatched. CDR3 DNA: TGTGCCAGCAGTTTGTCCGGGACAGTGAGCAATCAGCCCCAGCATTTT. It codes for CASSLSGTVSNQPQHF.

This clone was seen only once. The rearrangement joins TRBV10-3 to TRBJ1-5, with D tentatively TRBD1 (5 bases). CDR1 and CDR2 from the germline V gene are ENHRY and SYGVKD. V dropped 3 bases and J dropped 1 base, with 7 bases sitting between them. The CDR3 extends over 14 amino acids. CDR3 coding DNA: TGTGCCATCAGTGATTACAGGAGCAATCAGCCCCAGCATTTT. Translated, it gives CAISDYRSNQPQHF.

The chain links TRBV9 to TRBJ1-6, with TRBD1 matching over 10 bases. CDR3 length equals 17 residues. The V gene's germline CDR1 is SGDLS and CDR2 YYNGEE. V lost 0 bases to trimming and J lost 7 bases; unmatched junction nucleotides: 7. The CDR3 region is CASSVVDRGSGNSPLHF. CDR3 DNA sequence: TGTGCCAGCAGCGTAGTGGACAGGGGGAGTGGGAATTCACCCCTCCACTTT.

This chain uses TRBV3-1 (or the pseudogene TRBV3-2) with TRBJ1-2; 7 bases match TRBD1. V lost 8 bases and J lost 4; bases outside the gene matches: 4. This CDR3 region has 12 residues. Germline V gives CDR1 LGHDT, CDR2 YNNKEL (reference sequence). As DNA, the CDR3 is TGTGCCAGCGGTACAGGGGCCTATGGCTACACCTTC. It codes for CASGTGAYGYTF.

J is TRBJ2-1 and V is TRBV5-5; D may be TRBD1 (6 bases). Germline V gene lookup returns CDR1 SGHKS and CDR2 YYEKEE (reference sequence). The CDR3 runs 14 residues. Deletions cut 4 bases from V and 7 bases from J, with 15 bases between. This CDR3 is CASSTYRDANEQFF. As DNA, the CDR3 is TGTGCCAGCAGCACCTACAGGGATGCTAATGAGCAGTTCTTC.

This sequence joins TRBV27 and TRBJ1-4, with 7 nucleotides matching TRBD1. This CDR3 has 15 residues. The junction had 1 base not matched to a gene; V was cut back by 3 bases and J by 0 bases. Germline CDR1 is MNHEY and CDR2 is SMNVEV (reference sequence). The CDR3 nucleotides read TGTGCCAGCAGTTTCGGGACAGCAACTAATGAAAAACTGTTTTTT. It translates to CASSFGTATNEKLFF. The full variable domain, completed using reference TRBV27 and TRBJ1-4, is EAQVTQNPRYLITVTGKKLTVTCSQNMNHEYMSWYRQDPGLGLRQIYYSMNVEVTDKGDVPEGYKVSRKEKRNFPLILESPSPNQTSLYFCASSFGTATNEKLFFGSGTQLSVL.

The chain has TRBV2 and TRBJ2-1; possible D gene TRBD1, 6 bases. Germline CDR1 is SNHLY and CDR2 is FYNNEI. The CDR3 length is 14 residues. The V gene lost 7 bases and the J gene lost 4 bases, with 14 bases spanning the gap. CDR3 region: CASKGAGTYNEQFF. CDR3 DNA: TGTGCCAGCAAAGGGGCAGGGACATACAATGAGCAGTTCTTC.

The V and J genes are TRBV3-1 (or the pseudogene TRBV3-2) and TRBJ2-1; 11 bases align to TRBD2. Germline V gene lookup returns CDR1 LGHDT and CDR2 YNNKEL (reference sequence). V gave up 5 bases and J gave up 5 bases; unmatched junction bases: 5. The CDR3 spans 15 residues. The chain's CDR3 is CASSSTSGSHNEQFF. The CDR3 region has the DNA TGTGCCAGCAGCTCCACTAGCGGGAGCCACAATGAGCAGTTCTTC.